Below, 27 T cell receptor beta chains from the same sample are listed, as sequenced in a study of control samples from healthy donors and cancer patients. Only in-frame clones appear in the TCRdb table, and some are missing; sequencing was by immunoSEQ multiplex PCR. The sample includes 50,000 to 75,000 clones, approximately 85% of them seen just once. The specimen sequenced was blood. Source of these receptors: a man in his forties or fifties in good health.

About this clone itself: Mismatch with germline at one junction end may stem from a read error. The chain has TRBV27 and TRBJ2-1; 9 bases fit TRBD1. The CDR3 has 13 residues. From germline, CDR1 is MNHEY and CDR2 SMNVEV (reference sequence). The CDR3 coding sequence is TGTGCCAGCAGGGTCACAGGGGGCCCGAAACTTATCTTC. It encodes CASRVTGGPKLIF.

This chain joins TRBV24-1 and TRBJ1-5; tentatively, D is TRBD1 (6 bases). There are 15 residues in the CDR3. Per germline, CDR1 KGHDR and CDR2 SFDVKD. The V gene lost 4 bases and the J gene lost 5 bases, with 14 bases spanning the gap. The CDR3 region has the DNA TGTGCCACCAGTGACCCCCGGACAGCCGATCAGCCCCAGCATTTT. This gives the protein CATSDPRTADQPQHF.

V gene TRBV9 combines with J gene TRBJ1-1, with TRBD1 identical over 9 bases. The CDR3 length is 13 residues. CDR1 and CDR2 (germline): SGDLS, YYNGEE. V dropped 3 bases and J dropped 5; count of bases not matched to a gene: 2. The CDR3 spells CASSEGQGTEAFF. The CDR3 bases are TGTGCCAGCAGCGAGGGACAGGGAACTGAAGCTTTCTTT.

This chain joins TRBV6-6 and TRBJ2-7; D unresolved. The CDR3 extends over 13 amino acids. CDR1 and CDR2 (germline): MNHNY, SVGAGI (reference sequence). V gave up 4 bases and J gave up 2 bases, with 9 bases separating them. CDR3 region: CASSSSRPYEQYF. The CDR3 region has the DNA TGTGCCAGCAGTTCATCCAGGCCCTACGAGCAGTACTTC.

The chain recombines TRBV10-3 with TRBJ2-1; perhaps D is TRBD1 or TRBD2 (5 bases each). The CDR3 contains 13 residues. Per germline, CDR1 ENHRY and CDR2 SYGVKD. Trimming shortened V by 4 bases and J by 6 bases, and 10 bases separated the two germline ends. The CDR3 nucleotides read TGTGCCATCAGTGTCGGGGCCAGCAATGAGCAGTTCTTC. This sequence encodes CAISVGASNEQFF.

The J gene is TRBJ2-7, the V gene TRBV24-1; D is ambiguous. Trimming shortened V by 4 bases and J by 3 bases, and 6 bases separated the two germline ends. The CDR3 contains 12 residues. In germline, CDR1 is KGHDR, CDR2 SFDVKD. CDR3 coding DNA: TGTGCCACCAGTGAACGGCGCTACGAGCAGTACTTC. Its protein is CATSERRYEQYF.

Here the CDR3 DNA reads TGTGCCAGCAGTTTTGAGGGACGACAGCCCCAGCATTTT. Amino acid sequence: CASSFEGRQPQHF. The V call is TRBV12-3 or TRBV12-4, the J call TRBJ1-5, with D possibly matching TRBD1 (5 bases). With 3 bases removed from V and 7 bases from J, the gap between germline ends came to 10 bases. The CDR3 contains 13 residues.

The chain uses TRBV19 and TRBJ2-6; TRBD1 might be the D (5 bases). V lost 3 bases, J lost 4 bases, and 7 bases lay in between. Per germline, CDR1 LNHDA and CDR2 SQIVND (reference sequence). CDR3 length equals 14 residues. The CDR3 is CASSIRAGANVLTF. The CDR3 DNA is TGTGCCAGTAGTATCAGGGCAGGGGCCAACGTCCTGACTTTC.

DNA for the CDR3: TGTGCCAGCAGCCTACACCAGGGAAACACTGAAGCTTTCTTT. Amino acid sequence: CASSLHQGNTEAFF. This chain uses TRBV11-2 with TRBJ1-1, with a weak D call TRBD1 (5 bases). V was pared by 5 bases and J by 2 bases, with 12 bases between. Germline assignment: CDR1 SGHAT and CDR2 FQNNGV. The CDR3 loop spans 14 amino acids.

For this clone: Other DNA sequences within the sample encode an identical CDR3. The V call is TRBV7-3, the J call TRBJ2-6, with D unresolved. Germline-derived CDR1 and CDR2 are SGHTA and FQGTGA. With 2 bases removed from V and 0 bases from J, the gap between germline ends came to 5 bases. The CDR3 covers 15 residues. The CDR3 here is CASSLDISGANVLTF. CDR3 coding DNA: TGTGCCAGCAGCTTAGATATCTCTGGGGCCAACGTCCTGACTTTC. Combining the CDR3 with reference TRBV7-3 and TRBJ2-6 gives the whole variable domain GAGVSQTPSNKVTEKGKYVELRCDPISGHTALYWYRQSLGQGPEFLIYFQGTGAADDSGLPNDRFFAVRPEGSVSTLKIQRTERGDSAVYLCASSLDISGANVLTFGAGSRLTVL.

The chain recombines TRBV4-3 with TRBJ1-6; unclear D gene. The V end was cut by 3 bases, the J end by 7 bases, with 10 bases between. Germline CDR1 LGHNA, CDR2 YSLEER. CDR3 length equals 14 residues. The CDR3 DNA sequence: TGCGCCAGCAGCCAGGGCAGGACCAATTCACCCCTCCACTTT. Amino acid sequence: CASSQGRTNSPLHF.

J is TRBJ2-1 and V is TRBV19; 7 bases fit TRBD2. Germline-derived CDR1 and CDR2 are LNHDA and SQIVND (reference sequence). CDR3 size: 15 residues. Trimming removed 4 bases from V and 4 bases from J; junction bases left unmatched: 7. CDR3 bases: TGTGCCAGTAGTAGCCCAGCGGGACGTTACAATGAGCAGTTCTTC. Translated: CASSSPAGRYNEQFF. Based on the CDR3 plus reference TRBV19 and TRBJ2-1, the full variable domain is DGGITQSPKYLFRKEGQNVTLSCEQNLNHDAMYWYRQDPGQGLRLIYYSQIVNDFQKGDIAEGYSVSREKKESFPLTVTSAQKNPTAFYLCASSSPAGRYNEQFFGPGTRLTVL.

This chain links TRBV11-3 with TRBJ2-3; D is uncertain. Germline V gene data show CDR1 as SGHNT and CDR2 as YENEEA. The CDR3 is made up of 14 amino acids. Trimming removed 5 bases from V and 6 bases from J, with 15 bases in between. CDR3 in amino acids: CASSLTLNSDTQYF. The DNA of the CDR3 is TGTGCCAGCAGCCTGACGCTTAATAGCGATACGCAGTATTTT.

Here the CDR3 DNA reads TGTGCCAGCAGTGACCCCATTGGGGCCAAAAACATTCAGTACTTC. It yields the protein CASSDPIGAKNIQYF. The V call is TRBV2, the J call TRBJ2-4; D unresolved. Deletions cut 3 bases from V and 1 base from J, with 10 bases between. Germline lookup yields CDR1 SNHLY and CDR2 FYNNEI. This CDR3 has 15 amino acids.

V is TRBV10-3 and J is TRBJ1-6; D may be TRBD1 (6 bases). The germline V gene encodes CDR1 ENHRY and CDR2 SYGVKD. The CDR3 loop spans 15 amino acids. The germline V and J ends were trimmed by 8 bases and 8 bases, with 19 bases remaining between them. As DNA, the CDR3 is TGTGCCATCCGGGGGGGAACAGGACAGTATTCACCCCTCCACTTT. Protein: CAIRGGTGQYSPLHF.

This chain uses TRBV6-6 with TRBJ1-1; D is undetermined. Deletions cut 7 bases from V and 4 bases from J, with 13 bases between. Germline V gives CDR1 MNHNY, CDR2 SVGAGI (reference sequence). The CDR3 contains 13 residues. In DNA, the CDR3 is TGTGCCAGCACCCTCGGCGGTTCCACTGAAGCTTTCTTT. Amino acid sequence: CASTLGGSTEAFF.

The chain employs TRBV30 and TRBJ2-1, with D perhaps matching TRBD1 (6 bases). Trimming pared 2 bases from V and 6 bases from J, leaving 8 bases between. The V gene's germline CDR1 is GTSNPN and CDR2 SVGIG (reference sequence). This CDR3 has 12 residues. The CDR3 DNA reads as TGTGCCTGGAGTAGGGGGTTCAATGAGCAGTTCTTC. Its translation: CAWSRGFNEQFF.

CDR3 sequence: CASSSFRLDNYGYTF. CDR3 coding DNA: TGTGCCAGCAGCTCCTTTCGGTTGGATAACTATGGCTACACCTTC. The chain employs TRBV7-9 and TRBJ1-2; D gene uncertain. V shed 4 bases and J shed 1 base, with 13 bases lying between them. The CDR3 is 15 residues long. Germline CDR1 is SEHNR and CDR2 is FQNEAQ (reference sequence). Combining the CDR3 with reference TRBV7-9 and TRBJ1-2 gives the whole variable domain DTGVSQNPRHKITKRGQNVTFRCDPISEHNRLYWYRQTLGQGPEFLTYFQNEAQLEKSRLLSDRFSAERPKGSFSTLEIQRTEQGDSAMYLCASSSFRLDNYGYTFGSGTRLTVV.

This clone was seen only a few times. J is TRBJ2-2 and V is TRBV29-1; D gene ambiguous. The CDR3 is 11 residues long. Germline CDR1 SQVTM, CDR2 ANQGSEA. Deletions cut 5 bases from V and 6 bases from J, with 7 bases between. The CDR3, as DNA: TGCAGCGTTCAAAGATCCGGGGAGCTGTTTTTT. Amino acids: CSVQRSGELFF.

The J gene is TRBJ2-3, the V gene TRBV7-2; 8 positions match TRBD2. Germline V lookup: CDR1 SGHTA, CDR2 FQGNSA. The CDR3 runs 18 residues. The ends lost 1 base at V and 5 bases at J; junction bases unmatched: 14. The CDR3, as DNA: TGTGCCAGCAGCTTAGGAGGACTAGCTCCCACTTGGAGAGATACGCAGTATTTT. This encodes CASSLGGLAPTWRDTQYF. Using reference TRBV7-2 and TRBJ2-3 for the parts outside the CDR3, the full variable domain is GAGVSQSPSNKVTEKGKDVELRCDPISGHTALYWYRQSLGQGLEFLIYFQGNSAPDKSGLPSDRFSAERTGGSVSTLTIQRTQQEDSAVYLCASSLGGLAPTWRDTQYFGPGTRLTVL.

This chain joins TRBV5-1 and TRBJ2-2; D remains unclear. Deletions cut 3 bases from V and 1 base from J, with 4 bases between. The germline gives CDR1 SGHRS, CDR2 YFSETQ. This CDR3 comprises 13 residues. The CDR3 spells CASSSGNTGELFF. DNA of the CDR3: TGCGCCAGCAGCTCTGGGAACACCGGGGAGCTGTTTTTT.

This clone has only a few counts. The chain has TRBV29-1 and TRBJ2-1; 11 bases are shared with TRBD2. This CDR3 has 13 amino acids. The junction had 4 bases not matched to a gene; V was cut back by 6 bases and J by 6 bases. Germline assignment: CDR1 SQVTM and CDR2 ANQGSEA. The CDR3 loop is CSVRGTSGNEQFF. The CDR3 DNA is TGCAGCGTCCGCGGGACTAGCGGCAATGAGCAGTTCTTC.

V usage is TRBV7-2 and J usage is TRBJ1-6; tentative D call: TRBD1 (5 bases). The CDR3 totals 14 residues. Germline CDR1 is SGHTA and CDR2 is FQGNSA. Trimming removed 5 bases from V and 7 bases from J, with 12 bases in between. The CDR3 sequence is CASSLGGGNSPLHF. The CDR3 DNA reads as TGTGCCAGCAGCCTGGGGGGAGGCAATTCACCCCTCCACTTT.

The CDR3: CASSLWAANQPQHF. Written as DNA, the CDR3 is TGTGCCAGCAGCTTGTGGGCGGCCAATCAGCCCCAGCATTTT. The chain couples TRBV7-2 to TRBJ1-5; the D is unclear. This CDR3 spans 14 amino acids. Germline values: CDR1 SGHTA, CDR2 FQGNSA. With 3 bases removed from V and 3 bases from J, the gap between germline ends came to 9 bases.

The chain joins TRBV5-4 to TRBJ2-1; the match to TRBD2 covers 7 bases. CDR1 and CDR2 (germline): SGHNT, YYREEE (reference sequence). The V and J ends lost 0 bases and 5 bases, in that order; junction bases with no gene match: 5. This CDR3 has 15 amino acids. The CDR3 DNA sequence: TGTGCCAGCAGCTTGGTTCTAGCGGTCAACAATGAGCAGTTCTTC. The encoded protein is CASSLVLAVNNEQFF.

This clone was found a few times. The rearrangement links TRBV5-1 to TRBJ1-6; 9 bases are a match to TRBD1. V lost 0 bases and J lost 9; bases outside the gene matches: 7. There are 16 residues in the CDR3. Germline V gene lookup returns CDR1 SGHRS and CDR2 YFSETQ. The CDR3 protein is CASSLASGTGFSPLHF. The DNA of the CDR3 is TGCGCCAGCAGCTTGGCCTCCGGGACAGGGTTTTCACCCCTCCACTTT.

The chain links TRBV3-1 (or the pseudogene TRBV3-2) to TRBJ1-1; D gene uncertain. The CDR3 length is 17 residues. Germline CDR1 LGHDT, CDR2 YNNKEL (reference sequence). Trimming stripped 0 bases from V and 1 base from J, with 15 bases between. CDR3 sequence: CASSQDFGVRRNTEAFF. CDR3 sequence (DNA): TGTGCCAGCAGCCAAGATTTTGGGGTCAGGCGGAACACTGAAGCTTTCTTT.